This TCR beta chain was documented in a study of blood T cell repertoires in COVID-19. TCRdb's copy holds only in-frame clones and misses some; the assay was immunoSEQ multiplex PCR. The table records roughly 260,000 clones, 75% to 95% of them present only once. Deletions cut 2 bases from V and 3 bases from J, with 14 bases between. CDR1 LGHNA and CDR2 YSLEER come from the germline V gene. The CDR3 spans 16 residues. It was during active infection that Seattle patients were enrolled and then longitudinally followed. The TCR comes from a person aged 18 to 30 with COVID-19, enrolled during active disease. Sequenced sample: peripheral blood. The chain is built from TRBV4-3 and TRBJ2-1; TRBD2 is a possible D gene (7 bases). The CDR3 loop is CASSQFKGGGYNEQFF. In DNA, the CDR3 is TGCGCCAGCAGCCAATTCAAGGGGGGGGGCTACAATGAGCAGTTCTTC.